This paragraph reports one T cell receptor (beta chain). No antigen is known for it. The sample comes from a study of cytomegalovirus exposure and HLA in healthy donors. This PCR relied on a set of 60 Vbeta primers and 13 Jbeta primers. The repertoire was sequenced with immunoSEQ multiplex PCR; TCRdb's copy has only in-frame clones and lacks some. The sample records 95,000 to 110,000 clones, 65% to 85% being singletons. The length of the CDR3 is 16 residues. With 2 bases clipped from V and 7 bases from J, the junction kept 8 bases outside the gene matches. CDR1 is LGHNA and CDR2 is YSLEER in the germline V gene. Study-wide points: Earlier results showed most TCR beta V segments being productive about 87% or about 30% of the time.

The receptor was isolated from a man between 18 and 29 years old in good health and CMV-seronegative. This chain joins TRBV4-3 and TRBJ1-6, with 7 bases aligning to TRBD1. The sequenced material came from PBMCs. The DNA of the CDR3 is TGCGCCAGCAGCCAAAAGACAGGGTTTGGCAATTCACCCCTCCACTTT. Translation gives CASSQKTGFGNSPLHF.